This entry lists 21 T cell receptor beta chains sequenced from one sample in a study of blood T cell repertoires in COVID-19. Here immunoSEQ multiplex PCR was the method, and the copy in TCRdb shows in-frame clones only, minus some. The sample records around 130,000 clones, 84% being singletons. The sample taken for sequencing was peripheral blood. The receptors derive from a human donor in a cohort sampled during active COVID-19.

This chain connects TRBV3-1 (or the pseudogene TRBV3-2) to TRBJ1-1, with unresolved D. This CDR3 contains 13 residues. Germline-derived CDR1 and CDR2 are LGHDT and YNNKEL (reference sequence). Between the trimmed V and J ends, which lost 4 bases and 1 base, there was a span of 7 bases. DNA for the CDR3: TGTGCCAGCAGCCCTCGGGGGAACACTGAAGCTTTCTTT. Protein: CASSPRGNTEAFF.

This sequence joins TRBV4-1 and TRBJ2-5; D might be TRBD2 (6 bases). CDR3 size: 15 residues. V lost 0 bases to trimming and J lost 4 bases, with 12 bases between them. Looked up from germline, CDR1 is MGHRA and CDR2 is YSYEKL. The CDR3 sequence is CASSQDPTRIETQYF. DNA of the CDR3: TGCGCCAGCAGCCAAGATCCGACTAGGATAGAGACCCAGTACTTC.

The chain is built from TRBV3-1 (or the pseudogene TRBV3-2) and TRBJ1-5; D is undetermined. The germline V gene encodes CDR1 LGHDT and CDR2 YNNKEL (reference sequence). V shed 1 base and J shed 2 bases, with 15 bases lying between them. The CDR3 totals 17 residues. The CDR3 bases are TGTGCCAGCAGCCAAGGGTGGAGCTCCGGAGGCAATCAGCCCCAGCATTTT. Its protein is CASSQGWSSGGNQPQHF.

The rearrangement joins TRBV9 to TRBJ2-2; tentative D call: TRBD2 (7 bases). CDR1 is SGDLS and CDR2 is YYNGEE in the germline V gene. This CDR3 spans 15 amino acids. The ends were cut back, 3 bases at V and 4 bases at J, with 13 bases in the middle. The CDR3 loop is CASSGTGRVTGELFF. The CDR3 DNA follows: TGTGCCAGCAGCGGCACAGGGAGGGTCACCGGGGAGCTGTTTTTT.

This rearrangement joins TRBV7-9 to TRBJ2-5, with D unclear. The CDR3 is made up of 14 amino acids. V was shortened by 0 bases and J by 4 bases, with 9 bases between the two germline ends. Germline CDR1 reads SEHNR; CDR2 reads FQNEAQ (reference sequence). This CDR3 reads CASSLAGGPETQYF. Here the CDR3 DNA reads TGTGCCAGCAGCTTAGCAGGCGGCCCAGAGACCCAGTACTTC.

In DNA, the CDR3 is TGTGCCAGCGCCCGGGACAGGGATTCACCCCTCCACTTT. Amino acid sequence: CASARDRDSPLHF. The chain carries TRBV12-3 or TRBV12-4 and TRBJ1-6; 9 bases line up with TRBD1. The CDR3 has 13 amino acids. The ends lost 8 bases at V and 8 bases at J; junction bases unmatched: 4.

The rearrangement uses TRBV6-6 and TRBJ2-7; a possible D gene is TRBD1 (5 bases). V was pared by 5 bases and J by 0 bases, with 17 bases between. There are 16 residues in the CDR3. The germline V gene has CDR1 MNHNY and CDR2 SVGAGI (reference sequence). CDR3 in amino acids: CASSRNRFPSSYEQYF. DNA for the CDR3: TGTGCCAGCAGTCGAAACAGGTTCCCGAGCTCCTACGAGCAGTACTTC.

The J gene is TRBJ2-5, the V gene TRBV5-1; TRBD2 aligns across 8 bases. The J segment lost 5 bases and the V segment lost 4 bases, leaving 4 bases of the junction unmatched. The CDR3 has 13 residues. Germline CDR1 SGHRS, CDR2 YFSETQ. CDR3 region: CASSSGGEETQYF. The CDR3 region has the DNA TGCGCCAGCAGCAGCGGGGGTGAGGAGACCCAGTACTTC.

The CDR3 loop reads CASSPLLLAGGKNNEQFF. The CDR3 DNA reads TGTGCCAGCAGCCCCTTATTATTAGCGGGGGGCAAAAACAATGAGCAGTTCTTC. The chain is built from TRBV3-1 (or the pseudogene TRBV3-2) and TRBJ2-1; TRBD2 aligns across 10 bases. The ends lost 4 bases at V and 5 bases at J; junction bases unmatched: 14. Germline V gives CDR1 LGHDT, CDR2 YNNKEL (reference sequence). This CDR3 has 18 amino acids.

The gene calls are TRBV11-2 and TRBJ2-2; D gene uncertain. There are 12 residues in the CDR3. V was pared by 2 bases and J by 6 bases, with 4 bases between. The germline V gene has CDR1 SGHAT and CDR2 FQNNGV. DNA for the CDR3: TGTGCCAGCAGCTTATATTCCGGGGAGCTGTTTTTT. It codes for CASSLYSGELFF.

The CDR3 region has the DNA TGTGCCAGCAGTGACCCGGACAGGTCTAACTATGGCTACACCTTC. This codes for CASSDPDRSNYGYTF. The rearrangement joins TRBV6-4 to TRBJ1-2; the match to TRBD1 covers 7 bases. With V trimmed by 2 bases and J by 0 bases, 3 bases remained unmatched. CDR1 and CDR2 (germline): MRHNA, SNTAGT. The CDR3 spans 15 residues.

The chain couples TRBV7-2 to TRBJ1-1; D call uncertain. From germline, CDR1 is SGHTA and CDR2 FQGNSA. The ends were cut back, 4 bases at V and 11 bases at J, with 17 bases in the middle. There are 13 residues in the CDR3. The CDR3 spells CASSSGILKRAFF. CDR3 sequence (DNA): TGTGCCAGCAGCTCCGGGATACTCAAGCGGGCTTTCTTT.

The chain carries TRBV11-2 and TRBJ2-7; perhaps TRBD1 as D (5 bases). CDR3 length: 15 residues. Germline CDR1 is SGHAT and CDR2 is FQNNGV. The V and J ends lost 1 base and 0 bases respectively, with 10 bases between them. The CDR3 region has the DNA TGTGCCAGCAGCTTAGGGGGCATCAGCTCCTACGAGCAGTACTTC. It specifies CASSLGGISSYEQYF.

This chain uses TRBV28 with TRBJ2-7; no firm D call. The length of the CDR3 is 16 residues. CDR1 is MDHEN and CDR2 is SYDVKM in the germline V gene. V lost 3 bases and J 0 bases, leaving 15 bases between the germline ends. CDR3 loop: CASSFNLAVLSYEQYF. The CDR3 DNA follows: TGTGCCAGCAGTTTCAATCTGGCAGTTCTCTCCTACGAGCAGTACTTC.

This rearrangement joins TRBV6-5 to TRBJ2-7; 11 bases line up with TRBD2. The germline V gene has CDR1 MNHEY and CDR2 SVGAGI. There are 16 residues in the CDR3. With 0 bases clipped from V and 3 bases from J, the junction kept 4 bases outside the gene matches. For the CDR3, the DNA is TGTGCCAGCAGTTACTCGGTAACTAGCGGGGGCTACGAGCAGTACTTC. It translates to CASSYSVTSGGYEQYF.

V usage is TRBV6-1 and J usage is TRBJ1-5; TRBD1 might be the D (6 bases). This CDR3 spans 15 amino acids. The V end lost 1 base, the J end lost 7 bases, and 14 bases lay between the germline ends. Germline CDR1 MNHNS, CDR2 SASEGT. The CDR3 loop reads CASSEGGLIGQPQHF. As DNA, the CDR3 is TGTGCCAGCAGTGAAGGGGGGCTGATCGGGCAGCCCCAGCATTTT.

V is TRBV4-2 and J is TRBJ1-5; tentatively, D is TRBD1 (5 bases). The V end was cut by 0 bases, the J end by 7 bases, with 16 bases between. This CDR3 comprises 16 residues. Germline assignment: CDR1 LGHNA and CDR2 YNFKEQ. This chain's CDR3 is CASSQDGKGESQPQHF. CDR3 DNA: TGTGCCAGCAGCCAAGATGGTAAAGGGGAAAGCCAGCCCCAGCATTTT.

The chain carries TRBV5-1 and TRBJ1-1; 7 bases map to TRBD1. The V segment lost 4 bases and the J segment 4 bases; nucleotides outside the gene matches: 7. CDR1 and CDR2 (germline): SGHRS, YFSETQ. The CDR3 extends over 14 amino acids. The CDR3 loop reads CASSREGAGTEAFF. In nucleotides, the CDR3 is TGCGCCAGCAGCCGCGAGGGGGCAGGCACTGAAGCTTTCTTT.

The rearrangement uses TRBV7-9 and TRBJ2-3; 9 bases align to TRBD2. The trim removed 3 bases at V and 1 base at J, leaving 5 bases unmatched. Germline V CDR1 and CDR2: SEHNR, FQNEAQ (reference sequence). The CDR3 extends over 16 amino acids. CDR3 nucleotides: TGTGCCAGCAGCTTTAAAATAGCGGGGGGCACAGATACGCAGTATTTT. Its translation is CASSFKIAGGTDTQYF.

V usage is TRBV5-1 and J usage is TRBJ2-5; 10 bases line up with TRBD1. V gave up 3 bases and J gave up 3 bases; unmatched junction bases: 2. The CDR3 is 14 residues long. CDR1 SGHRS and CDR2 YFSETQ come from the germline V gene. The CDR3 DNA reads TGCGCCAGCAGCTGGACAGGGGGAGAAGAGACCCAGTACTTC. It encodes CASSWTGGEETQYF.

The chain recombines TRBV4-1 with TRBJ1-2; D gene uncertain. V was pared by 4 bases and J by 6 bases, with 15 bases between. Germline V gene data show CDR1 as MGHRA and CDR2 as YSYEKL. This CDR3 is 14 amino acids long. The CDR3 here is CASSLRIPSDGYTF. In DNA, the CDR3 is TGCGCCAGCAGCCTCCGAATTCCGTCGGATGGCTACACCTTC.